The 19 T cell receptor beta chains below come from one sample, sequenced in a study of brain metastases from non-small cell lung cancer. TCRdb's table, derived via immunoSEQ multiplex PCR, lists solely in-frame clones and lacks some. The data contain a few hundred clones, around 89% of them singletons. The specimen sequenced was tumor-adjacent normal tissue. The receptors stem from a donor at least 40 years old with non-small cell lung cancer.

This rearrangement joins TRBV7-3 to TRBJ1-1; D may be TRBD1 (6 bases). With 4 bases removed from V and 5 bases from J, the gap between germline ends came to 20 bases. The CDR3 totals 16 residues. Germline V CDR1 and CDR2: SGHTA, FQGTGA. DNA of the CDR3: TGTGCCAGCAGCTCGTACAGGGTCGGTACGCCGACTGAAGCTTTCTTT. Its protein product is CASSSYRVGTPTEAFF. Together with reference TRBV7-3 and TRBJ1-1, the CDR3 gives the full variable domain: GAGVSQTPSNKVTEKGKYVELRCDPISGHTALYWYRQSLGQGPEFLIYFQGTGAADDSGLPNDRFFAVRPEGSVSTLKIQRTERGDSAVYLCASSSYRVGTPTEAFFGQGTRLTVV.

Worth noting for this clone: An end of the junction differs from the germline gene, which may be a read error. V is TRBV28 and J is TRBJ2-1; a possible D gene is TRBD2 (5 bases). This CDR3 has 13 residues. Germline V gene data show CDR1 as MDHEN and CDR2 as SYDVKM. The CDR3: CASRPYGVNEQFF. CDR3 DNA: TGTGCCAGCAGGCCCTACGGGGTTAATGAGCAATTCTTC.

The V gene is TRBV6-5, the J gene TRBJ1-1; D unresolved. The CDR3 totals 13 residues. The V end was cut by 8 bases, the J end by 3 bases, with 13 bases between. Germline assignment: CDR1 MNHEY and CDR2 SVGAGI. The CDR3 region is CASSVSRHTEAFF. Here the CDR3 DNA reads TGTGCCAGCTCGGTCAGCCGGCACACTGAAGCTTTCTTT.

J is TRBJ1-2 and V is TRBV7-3; D might be TRBD1 (5 bases). The germline CDR1 and CDR2 sequences are SGHTA and FQGTGA. V was cut by 0 bases and J by 0 bases, with 8 bases left in between. The CDR3 contains 15 residues. CDR3 DNA sequence: TGTGCCAGCAGCTTAACTGACAGATCTAACTATGGCTACACCTTC. Translated, it gives CASSLTDRSNYGYTF.

This chain uses TRBV6-6 with TRBJ2-7; 9 bases are shared with TRBD1. V was clipped by 4 bases and J by 2 bases; unmatched bases: 3. Germline CDR1 reads MNHNY; CDR2 reads SVGAGI (reference sequence). This CDR3 has 14 residues. The CDR3 DNA reads as TGTGCCAGCAGTTCGACAGGGGGAACCTACGAGCAGTACTTC. Residues: CASSSTGGTYEQYF.

The rearrangement joins TRBV28 to TRBJ2-1, with TRBD2 matching over 12 bases. V lost 5 bases and J lost 1; bases outside the gene matches: 3. The germline CDR1 and CDR2 sequences are MDHEN and SYDVKM. The CDR3 is 16 amino acids. CDR3 bases: TGTGCCAGCAGTCCAGGACTAGCGGGATCCTACAATGAGCAGTTCTTC. It translates to CASSPGLAGSYNEQFF.

The rearrangement joins TRBV11-2 to TRBJ2-1, with D perhaps assigned TRBD1 or TRBD2 (7 bases each). CDR1 and CDR2 from the germline V gene are SGHAT and FQNNGV. The CDR3 extends over 14 amino acids. V was shortened by 2 bases and J by 4 bases, with 9 bases between the two germline ends. CDR3 in DNA: TGTGCCAGCAGCTTACAGGGGGGGTACAATGAGCAGTTCTTC. Protein sequence: CASSLQGGYNEQFF.

V usage is TRBV7-2 and J usage is TRBJ2-2, with TRBD1 matching 7 bases. Trimming removed 5 bases from V and 0 bases from J; junction bases left unmatched: 6. Germline V CDR1 and CDR2: SGHTA, FQGNSA. The CDR3 consists of 16 residues. As DNA, the CDR3 is TGTGCCAGCAGCGCAAGAGGGGGCCCGAACACCGGGGAGCTGTTTTTT. It yields the protein CASSARGGPNTGELFF.

The V gene is TRBV7-9, the J gene TRBJ2-5, with D unresolved. The V end lost 1 base, the J end lost 4 bases, and 7 bases lay between the germline ends. The CDR3 consists of 13 residues. CDR1 is SEHNR, CDR2 FQNEAQ, per germline (reference sequence). Here the CDR3 DNA reads TGTGCCAGCAGCTTAGACCCCGCAGAGACCCAGTACTTC. Translating gives CASSLDPAETQYF. The variable domain in full, completed from reference TRBV7-9 and TRBJ2-5, reads DTGVSQNPRHKITKRGQNVTFRCDPISEHNRLYWYRQTLGQGPEFLTYFQNEAQLEKSRLLSDRFSAERPKGSFSTLEIQRTEQGDSAMYLCASSLDPAETQYFGPGTRLLVL.

The rearrangement joins TRBV7-9 to TRBJ2-6; no firm D call. The germline V gene encodes CDR1 SEHNR and CDR2 FQNEAQ (reference sequence). The length of the CDR3 is 18 residues. With 5 bases removed from V and 5 bases from J, the gap between germline ends came to 22 bases. The DNA of the CDR3 is TGTGCCAGCAGCGTGGATGAATACCATGAAAGTCGGGCCAACGTCCTGACTTTC. It yields the protein CASSVDEYHESRANVLTF.

This clone was seen once. V and J are TRBV4-3 and TRBJ2-4; D possibly uses TRBD1 or TRBD2 (7 bases each). The ends were cut back, 2 bases at V and 3 bases at J, with 29 bases in the middle. This CDR3 has 21 amino acids. The V gene's germline CDR1 is LGHNA and CDR2 YSLEER. The CDR3 region is CASSQYRGGGGFGQDKNIQYF. CDR3 sequence (DNA): TGCGCCAGCAGCCAATACAGAGGGGGGGGAGGCTTTGGACAGGACAAAAACATTCAGTACTTC.

This clone was seen just once. V is TRBV5-6 and J is TRBJ2-7, with D perhaps assigned TRBD1 or TRBD2 (5 bases each). Germline lookup yields CDR1 SGHDT and CDR2 YYEEEE. The CDR3 spans 15 residues. V was trimmed by 4 bases and J by 3 bases, leaving 17 bases between them. The CDR3 is CASSPGTRWGYEQYF. The DNA for the CDR3 is TGTGCCAGCAGCCCCGGGACCCGTTGGGGCTACGAGCAGTACTTC.

J is TRBJ2-5 and V is TRBV9, with 7 bases fitting TRBD1. Germline loops: CDR1 SGDLS, CDR2 YYNGEE. The junction had 7 bases not matched to a gene; V was cut back by 0 bases and J by 2 bases. The CDR3 spans 16 residues. The CDR3 coding sequence is TGTGCCAGCAGCGTAGTCCCAGGGGGAGTACAAGAGACCCAGTACTTC. Its protein is CASSVVPGGVQETQYF.

Of note for this clone: A junction end diverges from the germline sequence, so it may reflect a read error. The chain employs TRBV27 and TRBJ2-7, with D perhaps matching TRBD1 (5 bases). Germline lookup yields CDR1 MNHEY and CDR2 SMNVEV (reference sequence). This CDR3 has 14 residues. The CDR3 coding sequence is TGTGCCAGCAGTTTGCAGGGTGGGAACTACGAGCAATACTTC. Translating gives CASSLQGGNYEQYF.

This clone was seen once. The V call is TRBV11-1, the J call TRBJ2-3; 8 bases align to TRBD1. CDR1 and CDR2 from the germline V gene are SGHAT and FQDESV (reference sequence). Germline trimming cut 5 bases from V and 3 bases from J; bases unmatched to any gene: 7. The CDR3 covers 15 residues. The CDR3 DNA reads as TGTGCCAGCAGCGACCGGGACAGGAGGACAGATACGCAGTATTTT. Its translation is CASSDRDRRTDTQYF.

V and J are TRBV27 and TRBJ2-7, with TRBD1 as a possible D gene (5 bases). Trimming cost V 6 bases and J 4 bases, with 19 bases left between them. CDR1 and CDR2 (germline): MNHEY, SMNVEV (reference sequence). The CDR3 extends over 15 amino acids. The CDR3: CASSHSVGPGYEQYF. The DNA of the CDR3 is TGTGCCAGCAGCCACTCTGTCGGGCCAGGGTACGAGCAGTACTTC.

The chain uses TRBV6-5 and TRBJ2-5, with 7 bases fitting TRBD1. Germline CDR1 and CDR2: MNHEY and SVGAGI. The V and J ends lost 7 bases and 4 bases, in that order; junction bases with no gene match: 12. This CDR3 is 15 amino acids long. CDR3 residues: CASIFLTGRRETQYF. The DNA for the CDR3 is TGTGCCAGCATCTTCTTGACAGGGAGACGAGAGACCCAGTACTTC.

This sequence joins TRBV27 and TRBJ2-7, with 7 bases fitting TRBD2. CDR1 and CDR2 (germline): MNHEY, SMNVEV (reference sequence). This CDR3 region has 13 residues. Germline trimming cut 8 bases from V and 0 bases from J; bases unmatched to any gene: 4. CDR3 DNA sequence: TGTGCCAGCTGGGGCGGGAGCTCCTACGAGCAGTACTTC. Protein sequence: CASWGGSSYEQYF.

The rearrangement links TRBV27 to TRBJ1-1; 7 bases match TRBD1. Germline-derived CDR1 and CDR2 are MNHEY and SMNVEV (reference sequence). V was pared by 3 bases and J by 1 base, with 5 bases of the junction left unmatched. This CDR3 is 15 amino acids long. DNA for the CDR3: TGTGCCAGCAGTTTTTCATACAGGGGGAACACTGAAGCTTTCTTT. Protein product: CASSFSYRGNTEAFF.